The 24 T cell receptor beta chains reported below all come from one sample, sequenced in a study of graft-versus-host responses after intestinal transplantation. Data came from immunoSEQ multiplex PCR; TCRdb stores just in-frame clones and leaves some out. The table has roughly 80,000 clones, around 90% seen once; the top ten hold 7.5% to 8.5%. Antigen specificity for these receptors is unknown. The source was unstimulated CD8+ T cells sorted from spleen or lymph node cells, collected before transplant. The receptors derive from a human donor who was the organ donor for an intestinal transplant.

This rearrangement joins TRBV4-1 to TRBJ2-7, with TRBD1 matching 9 bases. This CDR3 is 19 amino acids long. Looked up from germline, CDR1 is MGHRA and CDR2 is YSYEKL. V was clipped by 0 bases and J by 2 bases; unmatched bases: 14. The CDR3 sequence is CASSQDNGQGWNGAYEQYF. For the CDR3, the DNA is TGCGCCAGCAGCCAAGATAACGGACAGGGGTGGAATGGTGCCTACGAGCAGTACTTC.

This clone was counted a few times. The gene calls are TRBV7-9 and TRBJ1-2; D is undetermined. Deletions cut 1 base from V and 10 bases from J, with 7 bases between. The CDR3 has 11 amino acids. Germline V gene sequence: CDR1 SEHNR, CDR2 FQNEAQ (reference sequence). The CDR3 bases are TGTGCCAGCAGCTTAGGGCTTGTCTACACCTTC. Amino acids: CASSLGLVYTF.

The chain's CDR3 is CASSYEPRVSPHEQFF. In nucleotides, the CDR3 is TGTGCCAGCAGTTACGAGCCGCGAGTTTCTCCCCATGAGCAGTTCTTC. The rearrangement joins TRBV6-5 to TRBJ2-1, with D hard to call. Germline V gene sequence: CDR1 MNHEY, CDR2 SVGAGI. This CDR3 has 16 amino acids. Trimming cost V 2 bases and J 8 bases, with 19 bases left between them.

The CDR3 DNA follows: TGTGCCAGCAGTGACTCGTCTAGCTACGAGCAGTACTTC. Protein product: CASSDSSSYEQYF. J is TRBJ2-7 and V is TRBV6-4; D remains ambiguous. V was shortened by 0 bases and J by 3 bases, with 6 bases between the two germline ends. Germline loops: CDR1 MRHNA, CDR2 SNTAGT. The CDR3 is made up of 13 amino acids.

CDR3 nucleotide sequence: TGTGCCAGCACCCGAACCGGGACCGCATCCTACAATGAGCAGTTCTTC. Translating gives CASTRTGTASYNEQFF. The chain combines TRBV27 with TRBJ2-1; D might be TRBD1 or TRBD2, each matching 5 bases. The CDR3 sequence is 16 residues long. Trimming pared 7 bases from V and 1 base from J, leaving 17 bases between. Germline V gene data show CDR1 as MNHEY and CDR2 as SMNVEV (reference sequence).

The chain employs TRBV10-3 and TRBJ2-1, with 7 bases aligning to TRBD2. Germline V gene lookup returns CDR1 ENHRY and CDR2 SYGVKD. The length of the CDR3 is 13 residues. V was clipped by 6 bases and J by 8 bases; unmatched bases: 7. The CDR3: CAIRSGDGDEQFF. For the CDR3, the DNA is TGTGCCATCAGGAGCGGGGATGGGGATGAGCAGTTCTTC.

The CDR3 DNA reads TGTGCCAGCAGCTTGGGGGCCCCATCCTATGGCTACACCTTC. Translated: CASSLGAPSYGYTF. This sequence joins TRBV5-5 and TRBJ1-2, with no clear D. This CDR3 has 14 amino acids. The germline V and J ends were trimmed by 0 bases and 4 bases, with 10 bases remaining between them. CDR1 and CDR2 from the germline V gene are SGHKS and YYEKEE (reference sequence). Together with reference TRBV5-5 and TRBJ1-2, the CDR3 gives the full variable domain: DAGVTQSPTHLIKTRGQQVTLRCSPISGHKSVSWYQQVLGQGPQFIFQYYEKEERGRGNFPDRFSARQFPNYSSELNVNALLLGDSALYLCASSLGAPSYGYTFGSGTRLTVV.

This chain connects TRBV2 to TRBJ1-2; tentative D call: TRBD1 (6 bases). The CDR3 length is 15 residues. V lost 8 bases, J lost 2 bases, and 18 bases lay in between. Germline assignment: CDR1 SNHLY and CDR2 FYNNEI. DNA of the CDR3: TGTGCCAGCTTATCGGGACACATCCTAAACTATGGCTACACCTTC. Its protein product is CASLSGHILNYGYTF.

This clone was seen a single time. The chain employs TRBV7-9 and TRBJ2-7; D unresolved. V was shortened by 11 bases and J by 2 bases, with 16 bases between the two germline ends. The CDR3 is 13 residues long. The germline V gene encodes CDR1 SEHNR and CDR2 FQNEAQ (reference sequence). CDR3 bases: TGTGCCTCCTCCTCCGACTGGACCTACGAGCAGTACTTC. It specifies CASSSDWTYEQYF.

The chain joins TRBV5-1 to TRBJ1-1, with no clear D. This CDR3 has 13 amino acids. Germline V lookup: CDR1 SGHRS, CDR2 YFSETQ. V was clipped by 0 bases and J by 10 bases, with 13 bases between them. The chain's CDR3 is CASSLAQARRAFF. CDR3 bases: TGCGCCAGCAGCTTGGCGCAGGCGAGAAGAGCTTTCTTT.

This clone was picked up one time. The chain couples TRBV5-1 to TRBJ2-7; maybe TRBD1 (5 bases). V was pared by 2 bases and J by 2 bases, with 14 bases between. The CDR3 is 15 amino acids. Per the germline V gene, CDR1 is SGHRS and CDR2 is YFSETQ. This CDR3 reads CASSLLVDSTYEQYF. The CDR3 DNA reads as TGCGCCAGCAGCTTACTTGTCGACAGCACCTACGAGCAGTACTTC.

The chain links TRBV5-4 to TRBJ1-2; the match to TRBD1 covers 9 bases. Trimming took 4 bases from V and 7 from J; bases not matched to a gene: 5. CDR1 SGHNT and CDR2 YYREEE come from the germline V gene (reference sequence). The CDR3 is 13 amino acids. The DNA of the CDR3 is TGTGCCAGCAGCGAAGGGACAGGGTCTGGCTACACCTTC. Protein product: CASSEGTGSGYTF.

The chain employs TRBV5-1 and TRBJ2-5, with D tentatively TRBD1 (6 bases). The CDR3 contains 15 residues. The V gene's germline CDR1 is SGHRS and CDR2 YFSETQ. Between the trimmed V and J ends, which lost 3 bases and 5 bases, there was a span of 17 bases. The CDR3 spells CASSWGQGFVETQYF. The CDR3 DNA reads TGCGCCAGCAGCTGGGGGCAGGGCTTCGTGGAGACCCAGTACTTC.

The V gene is TRBV15, the J gene TRBJ1-2; TRBD1 might be the D (6 bases). This CDR3 has 14 residues. Trimming left V 6 bases short and J 3 bases short, with 14 bases between. Germline CDR1 and CDR2: LNHNV and YYDKDF (reference sequence). CDR3: CATSDQGSDYGYTF. The CDR3 DNA reads TGTGCCACCAGTGATCAGGGGTCTGACTATGGCTACACCTTC.

The chain couples TRBV10-3 to TRBJ1-2, with a possible D match to TRBD1 (5 bases). This CDR3 contains 17 residues. Germline assignment: CDR1 ENHRY and CDR2 SYGVKD. V shed 0 bases and J shed 2 bases, with 16 bases lying between them. The CDR3 DNA follows: TGTGCCATCAGTGAGTCGGAAGTCCTTAAGGGGAACTATGGCTACACCTTC. This translates into CAISESEVLKGNYGYTF.

The rearrangement uses TRBV7-2 and TRBJ2-7; the D is unclear. Germline assignment: CDR1 SGHTA and CDR2 FQGNSA. The CDR3 is made up of 12 amino acids. Trimming took 7 bases from V and 5 from J, leaving 12 bases between them. Here the CDR3 reads CASNNAANEQYF. CDR3 bases: TGTGCCAGCAACAACGCCGCCAACGAGCAGTACTTC.

The rearrangement joins TRBV6-5 to TRBJ2-7; D unresolved. The CDR3 runs 14 residues. V gave up 0 bases and J gave up 7 bases, with 13 bases separating them. Germline values: CDR1 MNHEY, CDR2 SVGAGI. CDR3 residues: CASSYSGRAEEQYF. The CDR3 nucleotides are TGTGCCAGCAGTTACTCCGGAAGGGCGGAAGAGCAGTACTTC.

As DNA, the CDR3 is TGTGCCAGCAGCCCCTACGGGGGGGGCGTTTCAAATGAGCAGTTCTTC. Translated, it gives CASSPYGGGVSNEQFF. This rearrangement joins TRBV7-3 to TRBJ2-1; 8 positions agree with TRBD2. CDR3 size: 16 residues. Unmatched junction bases numbered 13, after V lost 5 bases and J lost 7 bases. Germline-derived CDR1 and CDR2 are SGHTA and FQGTGA.

This chain joins TRBV29-1 and TRBJ1-2, with TRBD1 identical over 11 bases. The CDR3 loop spans 15 amino acids. Germline assignment: CDR1 SQVTM and CDR2 ANQGSEA. V lost 1 base to trimming and J lost 3 bases; unmatched junction nucleotides: 4. The CDR3 reads CSVEADRGLYYGYTF. CDR3 DNA sequence: TGCAGCGTTGAAGCGGACAGGGGGCTGTACTATGGCTACACCTTC.

This chain connects TRBV2 to TRBJ2-1; the D is unclear. The CDR3 consists of 15 residues. V lost 1 base to trimming and J lost 8 bases, with 15 bases between them. Germline V lookup: CDR1 SNHLY, CDR2 FYNNEI. CDR3 sequence (DNA): TGTGCCAGCAGTGAAGAGGCGGAGCTCACGGATGAGCAGTTCTTC. Protein: CASSEEAELTDEQFF.

The rearrangement joins TRBV28 to TRBJ2-2; 8 nucleotides align to TRBD2. The germline V gene encodes CDR1 MDHEN and CDR2 SYDVKM. The CDR3 runs to 17 residues. V lost 2 bases to trimming and J lost 4 bases; unmatched junction nucleotides: 9. CDR3 loop: CASSLPHRGGSTGELFF. Here the CDR3 DNA reads TGTGCCAGCAGTTTACCACATCGGGGGGGCTCCACCGGGGAGCTGTTTTTT.

The chain combines TRBV9 with TRBJ2-7, with D unresolved. The V end lost 0 bases, the J end lost 3 bases, and 7 bases lay between the germline ends. The CDR3 has 13 residues. From germline, CDR1 is SGDLS and CDR2 YYNGEE. CDR3 loop: CASSVDGGYEQYF. The CDR3 DNA reads as TGTGCCAGCAGCGTAGACGGCGGCTACGAGCAGTACTTC.

The gene calls are TRBV4-1 and TRBJ2-7, with D unresolved. The V end was cut by 1 base, the J end by 1 base, with 14 bases between. Germline V lookup: CDR1 MGHRA, CDR2 YSYEKL. This CDR3 is built from 16 residues. In DNA form, the CDR3 reads TGCGCCAGCAGCCAAGGGAACTCCAGGAAGTCCTACGAGCAGTACTTC. Translation gives CASSQGNSRKSYEQYF.

The V and J genes are TRBV4-1 and TRBJ2-5; D possibly uses TRBD1 or TRBD2 (5 bases each). Germline-derived CDR1 and CDR2 are MGHRA and YSYEKL. The CDR3 has 14 residues. V was shortened by 0 bases and J by 4 bases, with 9 bases between the two germline ends. The CDR3 DNA reads as TGCGCCAGCAGCCAAGAGCGAGGGGCAGAGACCCAGTACTTC. It translates to CASSQERGAETQYF.